The 11 T cell receptor beta chains in this list originate from one sample, sequenced in a study of control samples from healthy donors and cancer patients. Method: immunoSEQ multiplex PCR; TCRdb's copy keeps in-frame clones and lacks some. Found here are 110,000 to 150,000 clones, 90% to 95% of them singletons; the top ten hold around 12%. Source material: blood. All receptors come from a middle-aged man in good health.

This chain uses TRBV6-1 with TRBJ1-2, with TRBD1 matching over 12 bases. The germline CDR1 and CDR2 sequences are MNHNS and SASEGT. This CDR3 is built from 17 residues. The J segment lost 8 bases and the V segment lost 4 bases, leaving 14 bases of the junction unmatched. CDR3 in DNA: TGTGCCAGCAGTGCCGGGACAGGGGGCGCGGAAATAAGAGGCTACACCTTC. Amino acids: CASSAGTGGAEIRGYTF.

J is TRBJ1-1 and V is TRBV7-9, with 9 nucleotides matching TRBD1. With 1 base clipped from V and 11 bases from J, the junction kept 5 bases outside the gene matches. Germline V lookup: CDR1 SEHNR, CDR2 FQNEAQ (reference sequence). CDR3 length: 13 amino acids. CDR3 nucleotide sequence: TGTGCCAGCAGCTTAGGACAGGGGGTATCGGCTTTCTTT. This translates into CASSLGQGVSAFF.

The chain has TRBV4-1 and TRBJ1-2, with a tentative D call TRBD1 (6 bases). Germline V gene lookup returns CDR1 MGHRA and CDR2 YSYEKL. The CDR3 is made up of 15 amino acids. Between the trimmed V and J ends, which lost 7 bases and 5 bases, there was a span of 20 bases. CDR3 region: CASTSVGRGPYGYTF. CDR3 nucleotide sequence: TGCGCCAGCACCAGTGTCGGCAGGGGCCCGTATGGCTACACCTTC.

This chain joins TRBV7-9 and TRBJ1-2; tentative D call: TRBD1 (6 bases). The CDR3 contains 13 residues. The V end was cut by 1 base, the J end by 8 bases, with 11 bases between. Germline CDR1 and CDR2: SEHNR and FQNEAQ (reference sequence). The chain's CDR3 is CASSLEGGEGYTF. In DNA form, the CDR3 reads TGTGCCAGCAGCTTAGAAGGGGGTGAGGGCTACACCTTC.

This chain connects TRBV2 to TRBJ1-4; D is unresolved. Trimming took 2 bases from V and 6 from J, leaving 16 bases between them. The CDR3 has 16 residues. Per the germline V gene, CDR1 is SNHLY and CDR2 is FYNNEI. The CDR3 DNA sequence: TGTGCCAGCAGTGAACCGGGTTGGGGAGACGATGAAAAACTGTTTTTT. It yields the protein CASSEPGWGDDEKLFF. Full variable domain (remainder filled in from reference TRBV2 and TRBJ1-4): EPEVTQTPSHQVTQMGQEVILRCVPISNHLYFYWYRQILGQKVEFLVSFYNNEISEKSEIFDDQFSVERPDGSNFTLKIRSTKLEDSAMYFCASSEPGWGDDEKLFFGSGTQLSVL.

The rearrangement joins TRBV6-4 to TRBJ2-2; TRBD1 might be the D (6 bases). The CDR3 covers 14 residues. The V gene's germline CDR1 is MRHNA and CDR2 SNTAGT. Trimming pared 3 bases from V and 5 bases from J, leaving 10 bases between. The CDR3 loop is CASSEDRLTGELFF. The DNA of the CDR3 is TGTGCCAGCAGTGAAGACAGGCTAACCGGGGAGCTGTTTTTT.

The sample holds one count of this clone. J is TRBJ1-2 and V is TRBV18, with 8 bases lining up with TRBD1. In germline, CDR1 is KGHSH, CDR2 LQKENI. This CDR3 has 15 amino acids. J was trimmed by 8 bases and V by 2 bases; bases with no gene match: 10. The CDR3 loop is CASSPEVTTGDGYTF. CDR3 coding DNA: TGTGCCAGCTCACCAGAGGTTACGACAGGGGACGGCTACACCTTC.

The chain uses TRBV4-3 and TRBJ1-2, with D possibly TRBD1 on 6 matching bases. Per germline, CDR1 LGHNA and CDR2 YSLEER. This CDR3 contains 15 residues. The V and J ends lost 6 bases and 6 bases respectively, with 20 bases between them. In DNA, the CDR3 is TGCGCCAGCAGTCTTATGGGTACAGGGAGGGATGGCTACACCTTC. Translated, it gives CASSLMGTGRDGYTF.

The J gene is TRBJ2-3, the V gene TRBV4-3; TRBD2 matches at 14 bases. CDR1 and CDR2 from the germline V gene are LGHNA and YSLEER. Trimming at V came to 1 base and at J to 1 base, leaving 4 bases not matched to a gene. This CDR3 spans 18 amino acids. The chain's CDR3 is CASSQGRGLAGGTDTQYF. The CDR3 coding sequence is TGCGCCAGCAGCCAAGGGCGGGGACTAGCGGGGGGCACAGATACGCAGTATTTT.

This chain links TRBV12-5 with TRBJ1-5, with D maybe TRBD1 (6 bases). Germline V gene data show CDR1 as LGHNT and CDR2 as FRNRAP. The V and J ends lost 3 bases and 2 bases respectively, with 11 bases between them. The CDR3 loop spans 15 amino acids. CDR3 sequence reads: CASGFGKGGNQPQHF. For the CDR3, the DNA is TGTGCTAGTGGTTTTGGGAAGGGGGGCAATCAGCCCCAGCATTTT.

The V call is TRBV6-2 or TRBV6-3, the J call TRBJ2-3; D assignment may be TRBD1 or TRBD2 (6 bases each). This CDR3 comprises 14 residues. Looked up from germline, CDR1 is MNHEY and CDR2 is SVGEGT. Deletions cut 5 bases from V and 1 base from J, with 10 bases between. The CDR3 region has the DNA TGTGCCAGCAGTCCGGGGGCCCGCACAGATACGCAGTATTTT. It codes for CASSPGARTDTQYF.